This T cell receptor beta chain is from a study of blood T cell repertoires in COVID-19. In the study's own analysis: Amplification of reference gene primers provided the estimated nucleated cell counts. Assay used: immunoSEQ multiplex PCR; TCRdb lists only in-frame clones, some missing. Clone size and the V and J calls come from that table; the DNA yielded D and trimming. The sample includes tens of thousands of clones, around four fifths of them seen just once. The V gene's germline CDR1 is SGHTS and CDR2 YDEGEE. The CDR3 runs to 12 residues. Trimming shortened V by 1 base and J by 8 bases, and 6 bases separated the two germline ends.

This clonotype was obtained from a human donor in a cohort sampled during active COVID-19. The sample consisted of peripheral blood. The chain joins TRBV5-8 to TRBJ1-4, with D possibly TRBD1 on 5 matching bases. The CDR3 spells CASSLRGEKLFF. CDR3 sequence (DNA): TGTGCCAGCAGCTTGCGGGGGGAAAAACTGTTTTTT.